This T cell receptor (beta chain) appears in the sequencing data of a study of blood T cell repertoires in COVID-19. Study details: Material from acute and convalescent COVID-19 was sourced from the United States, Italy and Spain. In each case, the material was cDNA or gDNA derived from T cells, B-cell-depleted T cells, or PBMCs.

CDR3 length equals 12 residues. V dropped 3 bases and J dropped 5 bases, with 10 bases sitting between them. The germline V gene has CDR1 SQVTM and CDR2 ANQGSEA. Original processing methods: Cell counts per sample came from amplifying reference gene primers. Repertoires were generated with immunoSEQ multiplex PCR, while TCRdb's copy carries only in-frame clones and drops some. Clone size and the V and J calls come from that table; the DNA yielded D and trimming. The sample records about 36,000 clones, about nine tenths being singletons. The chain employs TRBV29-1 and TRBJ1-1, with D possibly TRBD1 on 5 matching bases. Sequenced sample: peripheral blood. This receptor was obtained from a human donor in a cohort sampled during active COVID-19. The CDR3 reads CSVEMGGTEAFF. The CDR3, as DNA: TGCAGCGTTGAGATGGGGGGGACTGAAGCTTTCTTT.